The T cell receptor (beta chain) described here comes from a study of cytomegalovirus exposure and HLA in healthy donors (dated by TCRdb to the late 2010s). Concerning the study at large: An earlier analysis of approximately 640 of the donors reported more than 250 Gb of sequence data and roughly 110 million unique TCR beta sequences from some 180 million T cells. About 280 gigabases of sequencing data and approximately 85 million unique TCR sequences were included in an early release covering around 600 HLA-typed donors. Of the 300 to 500 genotyped donors, 81% were placed in the genetic ancestry cluster associated with self-reported Caucasian donors. The aim of the study was to test whether cataloging public T cell receptors could identify signatures of past pathogen exposure. The study profiled the T cell repertoires of hundreds of subjects by immunosequencing and related them to cytomegalovirus serostatus. Along with the 666-subject first cohort, a separate validation cohort of approximately 110 different subjects was used. High-throughput TCR immunosequencing, statistical association of individual TCRs with disease status, and machine learning were combined to predict cytomegalovirus infection status. A later analysis re-examined previously published TCR beta repertoires from more than 650 donors and added high-resolution HLA genotyping to investigate patterns of TCR occurrence. In the later analysis, no new phenotypic data were used to find candidate immune exposures; instead, reliance was placed on TCR beta sequences and their occurrence across donors. An earlier analysis of more than 450 of the donors used high-throughput TCR beta sequencing to judge whether each TCR beta V gene segment behaved as functional or pseudogenic. Donor age, sex, ethnicity and CMV serostatus were collected together with the repertoire data. A later genetic analysis used genome-wide SNP genotypes for 398 of the 666 donors, treating that subset as a discovery cohort. Every discovery cohort repertoire had been produced on one sequencing platform. Both class I and class II loci were covered by HLA typing, at four-digit resolution. The number of typed donors differed by locus: about 620-630 for A, B, C, DRB1 and DQB1; 522 for DQA1; 606 for DPA1; and 400 to 480 for DPB1. A handful of DR-DQ haplotypes were handled as single units for association and clustering because linkage in the cohort was strong. Among some 410 genotyped donors of the cohort, an average of about 240,000 unique TCR beta nucleotide sequences was sequenced per donor, of which roughly 18% were non-productive. Broad study findings and their caveats: According to a later analysis, parvovirus B19, influenza, CMV and Epstein-Barr virus appeared linked to several top co-occurrence clusters. In a later analysis, HLA-associated TCR beta chains showed more clonal expansion and lower generation probabilities than non-associated chains that were equally common. Because HLA typing was unavailable for some donors at each locus, only the typed subset was used in association tests. A group of highly shared sequence variants was considered likely to be a technical artifact of the sequencing pipeline. In both the original and validation cohorts, the classifier was reported to diagnose cytomegalovirus status with high specificity and sensitivity. Specific HLA alleles were associated with 15,000 to 20,000 TCR beta sequences at a false discovery rate of 0.05 in a later analysis. The only immune exposure information available for the cohort was CMV serostatus. A later analysis found that most CMV-associated TCR beta chains appeared HLA-restricted, with HLA associations seemingly driven largely by CMV exposure. A further reported finding was that TCR beta sequences accurately predicted the HLA-A and HLA-B alleles for most subjects in the first cohort. According to the authors, the approach could potentially be generalized to other disease states and immunological phenotypes. A few of the identified cytomegalovirus-associated TCR beta chains were confirmed in vitro to be specific for cytomegalovirus antigens. An earlier analysis of approximately 540 of the donors showed that most TCR beta V segments appeared in productive rearrangements either about 90% or about 30% of the time, which broadly matched IMGT annotations. Most TCR sequences were seen in very few donors, while some public TCRs were found in many individuals. Some IMGT-functional V segments, including TRBV6-2 and TRBV6-3, could not be distinguished by the 87-base-pair reads and were therefore excluded. The study listed 150 to 200 TCR beta chains as associated with cytomegalovirus. A later genetic analysis associated a missense DCLRE1C variant with V-gene and J-gene trimming of TCR beta chains, and an independent cohort replicated the association. According to a later analysis, TCR association rates differed among HLA loci, with DRB1 alleles showing the most associated TCRs and HLA-C alleles showing the fewest. Strong co-occurrence of HLA alleles, especially DR and DQ, made assigning TCR associations to individual alleles difficult. In a later genetic analysis, fewer N-insertions in productive TCRs were reported among donors in an Asian-associated ancestry cluster than the roughly 700-donor mean. Because counts were too low, about 15 rarely observed V segments, including chromosome 9 orphons, were left out of the earlier analysis of 500 to 750 of the donors. Linkage disequilibrium might explain the correlated functional status among segregating V segments, but an unknown experimental factor could not be ruled out. Only TCR beta chains were sequenced in this cohort, and the absence of alpha or paired-chain data limited detectable features. Roughly uniform sequencing depth across donors was assumed in presence/absence analyses, although this assumption may not hold.

The cohort was made up of under 800 healthy bone marrow donors. Cohort members were all nominally healthy when sampled, although unrecorded immune exposures were likely present. The donor was CMV seropositive and belonged to the group of 250 to 300 seropositive cohort members. Each donor provided a peripheral blood sample, and peripheral blood mononuclear cells were used for TCR beta sequencing. Genomic DNA extraction from the blood cell samples was performed with the Qiagen DNeasy Blood Extraction Kit. To prepare the library, the immunoSEQ multiplex PCR assay was applied. A mixture of 60 forward primers for TCR Vbeta segments and 13 reverse primers for TCR Jbeta segments was used in the multiplex PCR. The CDR3 region of rearranged TCR beta genes was amplified from genomic DNA by a multiplex PCR assay. On the Illumina HiSeq System, the amplified TCR beta libraries were sequenced as 87-base-pair reads. Concerning the study's data processing: Across the 670 or so repertoires, a later analysis counted roughly 77 million unique TCR beta chains, roughly 11 million of which were shared by at least two donors. A nearest-neighbor algorithm error-corrected the raw reads and collapsed the reads into unique sequences, merging closely related sequences to remove PCR and sequencing errors. Alignment of CDR3 sequences to IMGT reference sequences was used to assign V, D and J gene segments. Each retained sequence needed at least a six-nucleotide match to both a V gene segment and a J gene segment. Rearrangements were classified as productive when the CDR3 lacked stop codons and remained in frame with V and J, and all other rearrangements were classified as non-productive. CDR3 was defined according to IMGT convention as the region running from the second conserved V-encoded cysteine to the conserved J-encoded phenylalanine. The earlier analysis of fewer than 750 of the donors excluded sequences that lacked an unambiguous match to a single V gene segment. In an earlier analysis of around 600 of the donors, V segments were called functional above 56.7% productive rearrangements and were called segregating when the between-donor standard deviation exceeded 5%. A statistical classification framework was built to diagnose cytomegalovirus status from the catalog of TCR beta chain sequences. A later analysis assigned V and J genes by comparing TCR nucleotide sequences with IMGT/GENE-DB human TR gene sequences. Using the TCRdist pipeline, a later analysis assigned CDR3 sequences along with most-parsimonious VDJ recombination scenarios. In a later analysis, each TCR beta chain was defined by its CDR3 amino acid sequence together with its V-gene family, and reads lacking a unique V-gene family were excluded. As a way to deal with suspected cross-contamination and a sequencing artifact, a later analysis dropped 450 to 600 nucleotide sequences that were highly shared and had low generation probability. For each public chain, a later analysis derived a clonal expansion index from normalized ranks of inferred template counts within each repertoire. A later analysis computed generation probabilities with a VDJ recombination model fitted to out-of-frame rearrangements, and checked the results against IGoR. A later analysis scored TCR-TCR, TCR-HLA and TCR-CMV co-occurrence with hypergeometric tests, applying a repertoire-size bias correction to TCR pairs. False discovery rates were estimated in a later analysis by permuting HLA or CMV assignments 20 times. In a later analysis, co-occurring TCRs were grouped using DBSCAN, and TCRdist sequence similarity was added for clustering within HLA-allele-positive subsets. Repertoires with fewer than 30,000 or more than 120,000 public chains were left out of co-occurrence clustering, as were four to six repertoires with anomalous nucleotide sharing. TCRdb retrieved this table from immuneACCESS and kept in-frame rearrangements only. Not all clones are present; in checked studies, unresolved V genes account for under half, and no reason is known for the remainder. V, J and clone size were drawn from that table, and D and trimming were deduced from the DNA. Recorded for this sample are about 130,000 clones; around 72% of them occurred a single time. The ten largest account for roughly 4% of the sample.

Ends trimmed: V by 3 bases, J by 7 bases; bases unmatched to a gene: 3. The germline V gene provides CDR1 SQVTM and CDR2 ANQGSEA. The CDR3 spans 14 residues, from the cysteine through the phenylalanine. Here the CDR3 DNA is all that survives: 42 bases in frame from base 1. Notes on this clone: Its antigen is unknown. Nothing much larger sits one base from this clone, and base qualities are not available.

The sequenced sample consisted of PBMCs. This receptor was taken from a man in his forties or fifties in good health and CMV-seropositive. The chain joins TRBV29-1 to TRBJ2-2, with 12 junctional bases fitting TRBD2. CDR3 sequence: CSVDTGLAGGELFF. The DNA reads TGCAGCGTTGATACGGGACTAGCGGGCGGGGAGCTGTTTTTT.